The T cell receptor (beta chain) described here comes from a study of shared clonotypes between healthy human individuals. Germline-derived CDR1 and CDR2 are MDHEN and SYDVKM. The CDR3 covers 14 residues. Trimming took 5 bases from V and 5 from J, leaving 15 bases between them. This clone was seen a few times. TCRdb's table, derived via immunoSEQ multiplex PCR, lists solely in-frame clones and lacks some. The table includes millions of clones, about 92% detected once. Naive CD8 cells were CD45RO-negative, positively selected for CCR7, excluding terminally differentiated effector memory CD45RA+ cells. This receptor was obtained from a man between 18 and 35 years old in good health. Some clones in this sample may be carry-over from other donors' samples. The source material was naive CD8+ T cells from PBMCs. The gene calls are TRBV28 and TRBJ1-1; no clear D gene. In nucleotides, the CDR3 is TGTGCCAGCAGTGGTGGTGACGTCGGGACTGAAGCTTTCTTT. It specifies CASSGGDVGTEAFF.